The next 25 T cell receptor beta chains were all read from a single sample in a study of blood T cell repertoires in COVID-19. The assay was immunoSEQ multiplex PCR, and TCRdb's table has in-frame clones only and misses some. The data show about 110,000 clones, 80% to 90% seen once. Sequencing input: peripheral blood. These receptors were taken from a human donor in a cohort sampled during active COVID-19.

The rearrangement joins TRBV4-1 to TRBJ1-4, with D uncertain. Trimming left V 1 base short and J 7 bases short, with 19 bases between. The germline CDR1 and CDR2 sequences are MGHRA and YSYEKL. The CDR3 contains 17 residues. CDR3 amino acids: CASSQGGGPAVAEKLFF. In DNA form, the CDR3 reads TGCGCCAGCAGCCAAGGGGGAGGGCCGGCAGTCGCTGAAAAACTGTTTTTT.

This clone occurred a few times. This chain joins TRBV7-9 and TRBJ1-6; D gene ambiguous. Germline V lookup: CDR1 SEHNR, CDR2 FQNEAQ (reference sequence). CDR3 length: 16 residues. Trimming took 6 bases from V and 2 from J, leaving 14 bases between them. CDR3 coding DNA: TGTGCCAGCAGAGAGGATACGGCCCCCTATAATTCACCCCTCCACTTT. This gives the protein CASREDTAPYNSPLHF.

The CDR3 loop reads CASSLSYGAYEQYF. CDR3 nucleotides: TGTGCCAGCAGCTTATCTTACGGGGCCTACGAGCAGTACTTC. The chain links TRBV7-3 to TRBJ2-7; perhaps TRBD2 as D (5 bases). The CDR3 extends over 14 amino acids. V lost 2 bases, J lost 2 bases, and 10 bases lay in between. Germline V gene data show CDR1 as SGHTA and CDR2 as FQGTGA.

Only one count was recorded for this clone. This rearrangement joins TRBV2 to TRBJ1-2, with D possibly TRBD1 on 5 matching bases. Germline lookup yields CDR1 SNHLY and CDR2 FYNNEI. The V gene lost 2 bases and the J gene lost 10 bases, with 11 bases spanning the gap. This CDR3 is built from 12 residues. The CDR3 nucleotides read TGTGCCAGCAGTGAACAGGGCTTTGACTACACCTTC. It translates to CASSEQGFDYTF.

The gene calls are TRBV5-1 and TRBJ2-7; TRBD1 matches 7 bases. This CDR3 contains 15 residues. The J segment lost 3 bases and the V segment lost 4 bases, leaving 10 bases of the junction unmatched. From germline, CDR1 is SGHRS and CDR2 YFSETQ. The chain's CDR3 is CASSLNTGDGYEQYF. CDR3 bases: TGCGCCAGCAGCCTCAACACAGGGGATGGCTACGAGCAGTACTTC.

The genes are TRBV2 and TRBJ1-2, with 7 bases lining up with TRBD1. From germline, CDR1 is SNHLY and CDR2 FYNNEI. This CDR3 has 12 residues. V lost 8 bases, J lost 8 bases, and 8 bases stayed unmatched. The CDR3 nucleotides read TGTGCCAGCCGGGACAGTAGCCGCGGCTACACCTTC. Translation gives CASRDSSRGYTF. Filled out from reference TRBV2 and TRBJ1-2, the complete variable domain reads EPEVTQTPSHQVTQMGQEVILRCVPISNHLYFYWYRQILGQKVEFLVSFYNNEISEKSEIFDDQFSVERPDGSNFTLKIRSTKLEDSAMYFCASRDSSRGYTFGSGTRLTVV.

CDR3 bases: TGTGCCACCACGAAGCTAGCGGCCCTCCCTGGGGCCAACGTCCTGACTTTC. Translating gives CATTKLAALPGANVLTF. The chain carries TRBV15 and TRBJ2-6; 7 nucleotides align to TRBD2. The V segment lost 7 bases and the J segment 2 bases; nucleotides outside the gene matches: 11. The CDR3 sequence is 17 residues long. Germline V gives CDR1 LNHNV, CDR2 YYDKDF (reference sequence).

The CDR3 loop reads CATSDFTSSTDTQYF. The DNA for the CDR3 is TGTGCCACCAGTGATTTCACATCTAGCACAGATACGCAGTATTTT. The chain employs TRBV24-1 and TRBJ2-3; D unresolved. Germline V lookup: CDR1 KGHDR, CDR2 SFDVKD. V gave up 1 base and J gave up 0 bases, with 7 bases separating them. The CDR3 covers 15 residues.

The rearrangement joins TRBV3-1 (or the pseudogene TRBV3-2) to TRBJ2-3; 13 bases map to TRBD2. V shed 5 bases and J 1 base; nucleotides not matched to a gene: 9. The CDR3 consists of 18 residues. Germline-derived CDR1 and CDR2 are LGHDT and YNNKEL (reference sequence). The CDR3: CASSTRLAGGLGTDTQYF. As DNA, the CDR3 is TGTGCCAGCAGCACCCGACTAGCGGGGGGCCTCGGCACAGATACGCAGTATTTT.

This clone has a single count. V gene TRBV3-1 (or the pseudogene TRBV3-2) combines with J gene TRBJ2-7, with 7 nucleotides matching TRBD2. V shed 2 bases and J 0 bases; nucleotides not matched to a gene: 7. Germline V gene sequence: CDR1 LGHDT, CDR2 YNNKEL (reference sequence). The CDR3 has 16 residues. The CDR3 reads CASSQPSGVDSYEQYF. CDR3 bases: TGTGCCAGCAGCCAACCCAGCGGGGTTGACTCCTACGAGCAGTACTTC.

The chain recombines TRBV4-1 with TRBJ1-3; possible D gene TRBD1, 6 bases. The germline CDR1 and CDR2 sequences are MGHRA and YSYEKL. The CDR3 runs 14 residues. V was clipped by 0 bases and J by 3 bases, with 6 bases between them. The CDR3 DNA follows: TGCGCCAGCAGCCAAGACAGGGGTGGAAACACCATATATTTT. Its protein product is CASSQDRGGNTIYF.

This chain connects TRBV5-1 to TRBJ1-1; TRBD1 is a possible D gene (5 bases). The CDR3 runs 17 residues. Trimming took off 2 bases at V and 1 base at J, with 18 bases between the two ends. Germline V CDR1 and CDR2: SGHRS, YFSETQ. The CDR3 loop reads CASSFGLMSGGNTEAFF. The CDR3 DNA sequence: TGCGCCAGCAGCTTTGGTTTGATGTCGGGGGGGAACACTGAAGCTTTCTTT.

The V call is TRBV27, the J call TRBJ2-1; 8 bases fit TRBD2. The germline gives CDR1 MNHEY, CDR2 SMNVEV (reference sequence). The CDR3 spans 16 residues. Losses at the gene ends were 6 bases for V and 5 bases for J; bases not matched to a gene: 12. The CDR3 DNA is TGTGCCAGCAGGGGGTTGGTAGCGGGACTCCACAATGAGCAGTTCTTC. Amino acid sequence: CASRGLVAGLHNEQFF.

V gene TRBV5-1 combines with J gene TRBJ2-2; TRBD2 aligns across 7 bases. In germline, CDR1 is SGHRS, CDR2 YFSETQ. J was trimmed by 4 bases and V by 0 bases; bases with no gene match: 3. This CDR3 contains 15 residues. In DNA, the CDR3 is TGCGCCAGCAGCTTGGATGGGAGGGGCACCGGGGAGCTGTTTTTT. Its translation: CASSLDGRGTGELFF.

There are a few counts of this clone. The V gene is TRBV7-3, the J gene TRBJ1-1; D is undetermined. V lost 3 bases to trimming and J lost 8 bases, with 13 bases between them. The CDR3 extends over 13 amino acids. Germline assignment: CDR1 SGHTA and CDR2 FQGTGA. Here the CDR3 DNA reads TGTGCCAGCAGCTTCAGTACCCAGTCAGAAGCTTTCTTT. It encodes CASSFSTQSEAFF.

CDR3 loop: CASSLMPSGSVDTQYF. Here the CDR3 DNA reads TGTGCCAGCAGCTTAATGCCCAGCGGGAGTGTAGATACGCAGTATTTT. The chain links TRBV7-3 to TRBJ2-3, with TRBD2 identical over 8 bases. Germline assignment: CDR1 SGHTA and CDR2 FQGTGA. With 1 base clipped from V and 5 bases from J, the junction kept 8 bases outside the gene matches. The CDR3 totals 16 residues.

This clone was seen just once. This chain connects TRBV10-3 to TRBJ1-6; TRBD1 might be the D (6 bases). Between the trimmed V and J ends, which lost 4 bases and 8 bases, there was a span of 9 bases. CDR1 is ENHRY, CDR2 SYGVKD, per germline. The CDR3 has 13 amino acids. The DNA for the CDR3 is TGTGCCATCAGTGGAGGGGGGGATTCACCCCTCCACTTT. Encoded protein: CAISGGGDSPLHF.

This rearrangement joins TRBV6-5 to TRBJ1-5; D call uncertain. Trimming removed 6 bases at V and 3 bases at J, with 6 bases between. This CDR3 spans 12 amino acids. Germline V gene data show CDR1 as MNHEY and CDR2 as SVGAGI. The DNA for the CDR3 is TGTGCCAGCAGATCCCTCAATCAGCCCCAGCATTTT. Its translation is CASRSLNQPQHF.

V is TRBV7-8 and J is TRBJ2-1, with D possibly matching TRBD2 (5 bases). CDR1 and CDR2 from the germline V gene are SGHVS and FQNEAQ. The CDR3 has 15 amino acids. Deletions cut 6 bases from V and 0 bases from J, with 12 bases between. CDR3 residues: CASSFDGNSYNEQFF. CDR3 bases: TGTGCCAGCAGTTTTGACGGGAACTCCTACAATGAGCAGTTCTTC.

This chain uses TRBV9 with TRBJ2-3; 7 positions agree with TRBD2. CDR3 length: 15 residues. J gave up 0 bases and V 7 bases, and 8 bases lay outside the gene matches. Germline-derived CDR1 and CDR2 are SGDLS and YYNGEE. In DNA form, the CDR3 reads TGTGCCAGCGACTTTAGCGGGTTGAGCACAGATACGCAGTATTTT. Its protein product is CASDFSGLSTDTQYF.

This chain links TRBV28 with TRBJ1-1; no clear D gene. CDR1 and CDR2 (germline): MDHEN, SYDVKM. This CDR3 comprises 13 residues. The V gene lost 5 bases and the J gene lost 1 base, with 8 bases spanning the gap. The CDR3 region has the DNA TGTGCCAGCAGTCTTTCCTGGAACACTGAAGCTTTCTTT. Protein sequence: CASSLSWNTEAFF.

The chain is built from TRBV2 and TRBJ1-1; the match to TRBD1 covers 11 bases. J lost 10 bases, V lost 4 bases, and 2 bases had no gene match. Looked up from germline, CDR1 is SNHLY and CDR2 is FYNNEI. CDR3 size: 12 residues. CDR3 bases: TGTGCCAGCAGTGGGGACAGGGGGGGAGCTTTCTTT. Amino acids: CASSGDRGGAFF.

This sequence joins TRBV7-9 and TRBJ2-3; 9 positions match TRBD2. This CDR3 comprises 15 residues. V gave up 3 bases and J gave up 2 bases; unmatched junction bases: 3. Germline V gene lookup returns CDR1 SEHNR and CDR2 FQNEAQ (reference sequence). The CDR3 sequence is CASSLTSGVTDTQYF. CDR3 nucleotide sequence: TGTGCCAGCAGCTTGACTAGCGGAGTCACAGATACGCAGTATTTT.

The chain joins TRBV7-6 to TRBJ1-2, with D possibly TRBD1 on 6 matching bases. This CDR3 has 17 residues. The germline V and J ends were trimmed by 0 bases and 7 bases, with 21 bases remaining between them. Germline CDR1 and CDR2: SGHVS and FNYEAQ. The CDR3 protein is CASSLAPGGREFSGYTF. CDR3 nucleotide sequence: TGTGCCAGCAGCTTAGCGCCCGGGGGGCGGGAATTCAGTGGCTACACCTTC. Using reference TRBV7-6 and TRBJ1-2 for the parts outside the CDR3, the full variable domain is GAGVSQSPRYKVTKRGQDVALRCDPISGHVSLYWYRQALGQGPEFLTYFNYEAQQDKSGLPNDRFSAERPEGSISTLTIQRTEQRDSAMYRCASSLAPGGREFSGYTFGSGTRLTVV.

This chain joins TRBV5-6 and TRBJ2-1; TRBD2 aligns across 7 bases. This CDR3 spans 16 amino acids. The germline CDR1 and CDR2 sequences are SGHDT and YYEEEE. V lost 3 bases to trimming and J lost 0 bases; unmatched junction nucleotides: 6. As DNA, the CDR3 is TGTGCCAGCAGCTCCCCACCGGGGGGCTCCTACAATGAGCAGTTCTTC. Its protein is CASSSPPGGSYNEQFF.